The rows below give T cell receptor beta chains drawn from one sample of a study of blood T cell repertoires in COVID-19. Sequenced by immunoSEQ multiplex PCR; TCRdb stores in-frame clones only, minus some. The table lists some 200,000 clones, around 82% of them singletons. Material: peripheral blood. Receptors were obtained from an older woman with acute or convalescent COVID-19. Each CDR3 is given with its conserved first and last residue. The D gene is left open where the match is weak. Expanded clones get a size class; other rows say once, few or many, or leave the size out.

D: .
V: TRBV27
J: TRBJ2-7
size: .
CDR3: CASSLSPQGSYEQYF
DNA: TGTGCCAGCAGTTTATCGCCGCAGGGGTCCTACGAGCAGTACTTC

D: .
V: TRBV7-2
J: TRBJ2-1
size: few
CDR3: CASSQRGSRNEQFF
DNA: TGTGCCAGCTCACAGAGGGGGAGTCGGAATGAGCAGTTCTTC

D: TRBD1
V: TRBV6-2/TRBV6-3
J: TRBJ2-2
size: .
CDR3: CASSPGQGAGELFF
DNA: TGTGCCAGCAGCCCGGGACAGGGGGCAGGGGAGCTGTTTTTT

D: TRBD2
V: TRBV5-5
J: TRBJ2-1
size: .
CDR3: CASSSLGLAVSYNEQFF
DNA: TGTGCCAGCAGCTCTCTTGGGCTAGCGGTGTCCTACAATGAGCAGTTCTTC

D: TRBD1
V: TRBV7-2
J: TRBJ1-3
size: .
CDR3: CASKTGGSGNTIYF
DNA: TGTGCCAGCAAGACAGGGGGGAGTGGAAACACCATATATTTT

D: .
V: TRBV7-9
J: TRBJ2-7
size: .
CDR3: CASRGGEWPEQYF
DNA: TGTGCCAGCCGGGGCGGGGAATGGCCCGAGCAGTACTTC

D: TRBD1
V: TRBV7-9
J: TRBJ1-2
size: .
CDR3: CASSPGGGNYGYTF
DNA: TGTGCCAGCAGCCCAGGGGGCGGAAACTATGGCTACACCTTC

D: .
V: TRBV27
J: TRBJ2-7
size: .
CDR3: CATRRGKVYEQYF
DNA: TGTGCCACCAGACGGGGAAAGGTCTACGAGCAGTACTTC

D: .
V: TRBV18
J: TRBJ2-2
size: .
CDR3: CASSPPRAGTGELFF
DNA: TGTGCCAGCTCACCACCGCGGGCCGGGACCGGGGAGCTGTTTTTT

D: TRBD1
V: TRBV28
J: TRBJ1-5
size: .
CDR3: CASSFQGADNQPQHF
DNA: TGTGCCAGCAGTTTCCAGGGGGCGGACAATCAGCCCCAGCATTTT

D: TRBD1
V: TRBV10-3
J: TRBJ1-6
size: few
CDR3: CAISRGQQNSPLHF
DNA: TGTGCCATCAGTAGGGGACAGCAGAATTCACCCCTCCACTTT

D: TRBD2
V: TRBV4-1
J: TRBJ2-1
size: .
CDR3: CASSPRASGRYEQFF
DNA: TGCGCCAGCAGCCCCCGGGCTAGCGGGAGGTATGAGCAGTTCTTC

D: TRBD1
V: TRBV30
J: TRBJ1-2
size: .
CDR3: CAWSPTDRGNYGYTF
DNA: TGTGCCTGGAGTCCAACCGACAGGGGCAACTATGGCTACACCTTC

D: .
V: TRBV3-1/TRBV3-2
J: TRBJ1-4
size: .
CDR3: CASSEGQNDNEKLFF
DNA: TGTGCCAGCAGCGAAGGACAGAATGATAATGAAAAACTGTTTTTT

D: TRBD2
V: TRBV7-6
J: TRBJ2-5
size: once
CDR3: CASSFESGVWASGRAGETQYF
DNA: TGTGCCAGCAGCTTCGAATCGGGTGTCTGGGCTAGCGGGAGGGCCGGGGAGACCCAGTACTTC

D: .
V: TRBV7-3
J: TRBJ1-2
size: once
CDR3: CASSLGVMGTGNGYTF
DNA: TGTGCCAGCAGCTTAGGGGTGATGGGGACTGGGAATGGCTACACCTTC

D: .
V: TRBV27
J: TRBJ1-4
size: .
CDR3: CASSGRGFATNEKLFF
DNA: TGTGCCAGCAGTGGGAGAGGATTTGCAACTAATGAAAAACTGTTTTTT

D: TRBD2
V: TRBV9
J: TRBJ2-3
size: .
CDR3: CASSSRIAGDSDTQYF
DNA: TGTGCCAGCAGCTCAAGGATAGCGGGAGACTCAGATACGCAGTATTTT

D: .
V: TRBV6-5
J: TRBJ2-3
size: .
CDR3: CASSYSAASTDTQYF
DNA: TGTGCCAGCAGTTACTCGGCTGCTAGCACAGATACGCAGTATTTT

D: TRBD1
V: TRBV28
J: TRBJ1-5
size: few
CDR3: CASSLGQGLMAQHF
DNA: TGTGCCAGCAGTTTGGGACAGGGGCTTATGGCCCAGCATTTT

D: .
V: TRBV27
J: TRBJ1-4
size: .
CDR3: CASSPRNREANEKLFF
DNA: TGTGCCAGCAGCCCTCGTAACAGGGAAGCAAATGAAAAACTGTTTTTT

D: .
V: TRBV29-1
J: TRBJ1-1
size: once
CDR3: CSVASRGLNTEAFF
DNA: TGCAGCGTCGCAAGCCGGGGGTTGAACACTGAAGCTTTCTTT

D: .
V: TRBV5-1
J: TRBJ1-2
size: .
CDR3: CASSNGGENYGYTF
DNA: TGCGCCAGCAGCAACGGTGGGGAGAACTATGGCTACACCTTC

D: TRBD2
V: TRBV18
J: TRBJ2-5
size: few
CDR3: CASSRPGLASQETQYF
DNA: TGTGCCAGCTCACGCCCGGGACTAGCGTCCCAAGAGACCCAGTACTTC

D: TRBD2
V: TRBV11-3
J: TRBJ2-5
size: .
CDR3: CASSPGLAGETQYF
DNA: TGTGCCAGCAGCCCGGGACTAGCGGGAGAGACCCAGTACTTC

D: TRBD1
V: TRBV28
J: TRBJ1-5
size: .
CDR3: CASSFLGTGDQPQHF
DNA: TGTGCCAGCAGTTTCCTCGGGACAGGGGATCAGCCCCAGCATTTT

D: TRBD1
V: TRBV6-1
J: TRBJ1-2
size: once
CDR3: CASSERDRGIGYTF
DNA: TGTGCCAGCAGTGAACGGGACAGGGGTATTGGCTACACCTTC

D: .
V: TRBV18
J: TRBJ1-2
size: .
CDR3: CASSPPETGNYGYTF
DNA: TGTGCCAGCTCACCACCAGAGACAGGCAACTATGGCTACACCTTC

D: .
V: TRBV6-5
J: TRBJ1-1
size: once
CDR3: CASSYGGTHRKAFF
DNA: TGTGCCAGCAGTTACGGGGGCACCCACCGAAAAGCTTTCTTT

D: TRBD1
V: TRBV7-3
J: TRBJ1-4
size: .
CDR3: CASSLSRGQNEKLFF
DNA: TGTGCCAGCAGCCTAAGCAGGGGGCAGAATGAAAAACTGTTTTTT

D: .
V: TRBV5-6
J: TRBJ2-5
size: few
CDR3: CASSLPGRLNQETQYF
DNA: TGTGCCAGCAGCTTGCCGGGTCGGCTGAATCAAGAGACCCAGTACTTC

D: TRBD1
V: TRBV19
J: TRBJ1-3
size: .
CDR3: CASSASGTGSGNTIYF
DNA: TGTGCCAGTAGTGCCTCCGGGACAGGGTCCGGAAACACCATATATTTT

D: TRBD2
V: TRBV7-8
J: TRBJ2-5
size: .
CDR3: CASSLDGTSGRREKETQYF
DNA: TGTGCCAGCAGCTTAGACGGGACTAGCGGGAGAAGGGAGAAAGAGACCCAGTACTTC

D: TRBD1
V: TRBV9
J: TRBJ1-3
size: .
CDR3: CASSPSQGAEGNTIYF
DNA: TGTGCCAGCAGCCCTTCCCAGGGGGCGGAAGGAAACACCATATATTTT

D: .
V: TRBV28
J: TRBJ1-6
size: .
CDR3: CATQYSYNSPLHF
DNA: TGTGCCACCCAGTACTCCTATAATTCACCCCTCCACTTT

D: TRBD1
V: TRBV18
J: TRBJ2-3
size: .
CDR3: CASSPGQGSDTQYF
DNA: TGTGCCAGCTCACCTGGACAGGGGTCAGATACGCAGTATTTT

D: .
V: TRBV24-1
J: TRBJ2-2
size: .
CDR3: CATSDWGQITGELFF
DNA: TGTGCCACCAGTGACTGGGGGCAAATAACCGGGGAGCTGTTTTTT

D: .
V: TRBV7-2
J: TRBJ1-3
size: .
CDR3: CASSLVMAVSGNTIYF
DNA: TGTGCCAGCAGCTTAGTTATGGCAGTCTCTGGAAACACCATATATTTT

D: TRBD2
V: TRBV6-5
J: TRBJ2-1
size: .
CDR3: CASESGSPYNEQFF
DNA: TGTGCCAGCGAGAGCGGGAGCCCCTACAATGAGCAGTTCTTC

D: .
V: TRBV19
J: TRBJ2-7
size: few
CDR3: CASSGPYEQYF
DNA: TGTGCCAGTTCAGGGCCCTACGAGCAGTACTTC

D: TRBD1
V: TRBV12-3/TRBV12-4
J: TRBJ2-7
size: .
CDR3: CASSYGQGEQYF
DNA: TGTGCCAGCAGTTATGGACAGGGCGAGCAGTACTTC

D: .
V: TRBV20-1
J: TRBJ1-6
size: few
CDR3: CSASIGRLLSSPLHF
DNA: TGCAGTGCTAGTATCGGCAGGTTATTGAGTTCACCCCTCCACTTT

D: .
V: TRBV28
J: TRBJ1-3
size: .
CDR3: CASSVLAGVGNTIYF
DNA: TGTGCCAGCAGTGTCCTGGCAGGGGTTGGAAACACCATATATTTT

D: .
V: TRBV28
J: TRBJ1-5
size: .
CDR3: CASTSTGVSNQPQHF
DNA: TGTGCCAGTACAAGTACCGGGGTTAGCAATCAGCCCCAGCATTTT

D: .
V: TRBV13
J: TRBJ1-6
size: .
CDR3: CASSQVGDKNNSPLHF
DNA: TGTGCCAGCAGCCAAGTCGGGGACAAAAATAATTCACCCCTCCACTTT

D: .
V: TRBV19
J: TRBJ1-4
size: .
CDR3: CASSYGPSGVYEKLFF
DNA: TGTGCCAGTAGTTATGGACCTAGCGGGGTATATGAAAAACTGTTTTTT

D: .
V: TRBV18
J: TRBJ1-3
size: .
CDR3: CASSPTDSGNTIYF
DNA: TGTGCCAGCTCACCTACAGACTCTGGAAACACCATATATTTT

D: .
V: TRBV28
J: TRBJ2-1
size: .
CDR3: CASSPHMDEQFF
DNA: TGTGCCAGCAGTCCTCACATGGATGAGCAGTTCTTC

D: .
V: TRBV29-1
J: TRBJ1-2
size: .
CDR3: CSVDGGDGYTF
DNA: TGCAGCGTTGACGGGGGGGACGGCTACACCTTC

D: .
V: TRBV7-2
J: TRBJ1-3
size: .
CDR3: CASRGAGSSGNTIYF
DNA: TGTGCCAGCCGGGGGGCCGGAAGCTCTGGAAACACCATATATTTT

D: TRBD1
V: TRBV6-2/TRBV6-3
J: TRBJ1-5
size: .
CDR3: CASSYSRQGTDQPQHF
DNA: TGTGCCAGCAGTTACTCGAGACAGGGGACAGATCAGCCCCAGCATTTT

D: TRBD1
V: TRBV5-6
J: TRBJ1-4
size: .
CDR3: CASFEQGASEKLFF
DNA: TGTGCCAGCTTCGAACAGGGGGCGAGCGAAAAACTGTTTTTT

D: .
V: TRBV3-1/TRBV3-2
J: TRBJ1-6
size: .
CDR3: CASSQVHSNSPLHF
DNA: TGTGCCAGCAGCCAAGTACACAGTAATTCACCCCTCCACTTT